This T cell receptor (beta chain) was observed in a study of beta chain features in type 1 diabetes. The wider study: Across all samples, around 98 million sorted cells were examined. Overall study findings and caveats: The study found fewer insertions and more deletions at VDJ junctions in type 1 diabetes patients. In the patient group, naive, central memory and Treg TCRB repertoires seemed more alike than in the healthy donor group.

Notes on this clone: What it binds is not known.

CDR1 is GTSNPN and CDR2 is SVGIG in the germline V gene (reference sequence). The CDR3 has 13 residues. V was trimmed by 5 bases and J by 2 bases, leaving 10 bases between them. The authors reverse transcribed all of the isolated RNA, so sequencing captured expressed TCRB transcripts. Clones were read by immunoSEQ multiplex PCR, and TCRdb kept only the in-frame ones, dropping some. The sample contains around 430,000 clones, about 29% of which appear only once. Using CD45RO/CCR7/CD25/CD127/CD95/CD27, CD4+ naive, central memory, regulatory and stem cell-like memory cells were sorted. The sequence derives from a man between 18 and 35 years old in good health. The rearrangement links TRBV30 to TRBJ2-1; perhaps D is TRBD1 or TRBD2 (5 bases each). Sequenced: naive CD4+ T cells from blood. The CDR3 DNA reads as TGTGCCTGGGGGGGAATCACCTACAATGAGCAGTTCTTC. Translating gives CAWGGITYNEQFF.